The T cell receptor (beta chain) described here comes from a study of T cell repertoires in cytomegalovirus infection. Turning to the study itself: Evidence of both CMV infection and a matching HLA type came from public TCR beta signatures.

This clonotype has a count of ten or more. The antigen remains unidentified. Study outcomes and limitations: The study found HLA-C-restricted CMV-specific TCR beta clonotypes dominating the ex vivo response. Cumulative public TCR beta family frequency identified CMV carriers with the relevant HLA.

Germline V gene lookup returns CDR1 SGHVS and CDR2 FNYEAQ. This CDR3 is 15 amino acids long. The V gene lost 5 bases and the J gene lost 4 bases, with 14 bases spanning the gap. TCRdb called the reads again in MiXCR, with one record for every CDR3 protein. The table shows hundreds of thousands of distinct CDR3 sequences, with 20% to 25% occurring only once. The rearrangement joins TRBV7-6 to TRBJ2-2, with D perhaps assigned TRBD1 or TRBD2 (7 bases each). What was sequenced was CD8+ T cells from PBMCs. This TCR derives from a human donor in good health (CMV status not recorded). Some clones in this sample may be carry-over from other donors' samples. Written as DNA, the CDR3 is TGTGCCAGCAGCCCAGGGGGGGCAAGCACCGGGGAGCTGTTTTTT. As protein: CASSPGGASTGELFF.